This passage covers 10 T cell receptor beta chains from one sample sequenced in a study of cytomegalovirus exposure and HLA in healthy donors. PCR was performed using 60 Vbeta and 13 Jbeta primers. Clones were read by immunoSEQ multiplex PCR, and TCRdb kept only the in-frame ones, dropping some. This listing includes over 20,000 clones. Sequencing was carried out using PBMCs. The origin of the receptors is a man aged 55 to 70 in good health and CMV-seropositive.

This chain connects TRBV2 to TRBJ2-1; no firm D call. The CDR3 spans 11 residues. V shed 6 bases and J shed 8 bases, with 8 bases lying between them. CDR1 SNHLY and CDR2 FYNNEI come from the germline V gene. CDR3: CASRLVYEQFF. DNA of the CDR3: TGTGCCAGCAGGCTAGTCTATGAGCAGTTCTTC.

As concerns this clone: A read error may produce the germline difference seen at one junction end. The chain employs TRBV4-2 and TRBJ2-3, with 9 bases identical to TRBD1. The germline CDR1 and CDR2 sequences are LGHNA and YNFKEQ. The CDR3 totals 14 residues. CDR3 in DNA: TGTGCCAGCAGCCGTGGGACAGGGACCGATAAGCAGTATTTT. This translates into CASSRGTGTDKQYF.

The chain uses TRBV6-4 and TRBJ2-2, with a weak D call TRBD2 (5 bases). The CDR3 runs 15 residues. The germline V gene encodes CDR1 MRHNA and CDR2 SNTAGT. V dropped 5 bases and J dropped 3 bases, with 13 bases sitting between them. This CDR3 is CASSPVGRDTGELFF. In DNA, the CDR3 is TGTGCCAGCAGTCCCGTGGGGAGAGACACCGGGGAGCTGTTTTTT.

The chain is built from TRBV29-1 and TRBJ2-1, with 12 bases that match TRBD2. The CDR3 spans 16 residues. CDR1 and CDR2 from the germline V gene are SQVTM and ANQGSEA. V lost 3 bases, J lost 5 bases, and 8 bases stayed unmatched. This CDR3 reads CSVDFLAGGSDNEQFF. CDR3 sequence (DNA): TGCAGCGTTGATTTTCTAGCGGGAGGGTCCGACAATGAGCAGTTCTTC.

The rearrangement uses TRBV5-1 and TRBJ2-6; 12 positions match TRBD2. There are 22 residues in the CDR3. V was clipped by 1 base and J by 0 bases; unmatched bases: 14. Germline CDR1 and CDR2: SGHRS and YFSETQ. CDR3 residues: CASSLTPPGGLAGSSGANVLTF. CDR3 coding DNA: TGCGCCAGCAGCTTGACGCCACCGGGGGGACTAGCGGGTAGCTCTGGGGCCAACGTCCTGACTTTC.

The J gene is TRBJ2-7, the V gene TRBV18, with D possibly TRBD1 on 6 matching bases. The germline V gene encodes CDR1 KGHSH and CDR2 LQKENI. The length of the CDR3 is 14 residues. V lost 2 bases and J lost 5, with 13 bases in between. Here the CDR3 reads CASSPSAGVNEQYF. The DNA for the CDR3 is TGTGCCAGCTCACCATCAGCAGGGGTGAACGAGCAGTACTTC. Using reference TRBV18 and TRBJ2-7 for the parts outside the CDR3, the full variable domain is NAGVMQNPRHLVRRRGQEARLRCSPMKGHSHVYWYRQLPEEGLKFMVYLQKENIIDESGMPKERFSAEFPKEGPSILRIQQVVRGDSAAYFCASSPSAGVNEQYFGPGTRLTVT.

The chain joins TRBV25-1 to TRBJ2-7; no clear D. V was pared by 5 bases and J by 5 bases, with 7 bases between. Germline loops: CDR1 MGHDK, CDR2 SYGVNS. This CDR3 is 11 amino acids long. The CDR3, as DNA: TGTGCCAGCAGTCGACTGCACGAGCAGTACTTC. Translated: CASSRLHEQYF.

As to this clone: At one end the junction does not follow the germline gene, possibly because of a read error. The chain employs TRBV30 and TRBJ2-5; D not resolved. CDR1 is GTSNPN and CDR2 is SVGIG in the germline V gene (reference sequence). The CDR3 runs to 11 residues. CDR3 sequence (DNA): TGTGCCTGGTCGCCGAAAGAGATCCAGTACTTC. It encodes CAWSPKEIQYF.

The rearrangement links TRBV5-6 to TRBJ2-4; the D is unclear. Trimming pared 4 bases from V and 8 bases from J, leaving 16 bases between. This CDR3 comprises 14 residues. Per germline, CDR1 SGHDT and CDR2 YYEEEE. The CDR3 protein is CASSPSGPRDIQYF. CDR3 DNA sequence: TGTGCCAGCAGCCCATCCGGCCCCCGGGACATTCAGTACTTC.

CDR3 nucleotide sequence: TGTGCCAGCAGGTCCAGCCCCGGGGGGCATGGTTACGGCTACACCTTC. Translating it yields CASRSSPGGHGYGYTF. V gene TRBV7-8 combines with J gene TRBJ1-2; a weak D match, TRBD1 (6 bases). Trimming pared 6 bases from V and 8 bases from J, leaving 25 bases between. Germline assignment: CDR1 SGHVS and CDR2 FQNEAQ. The CDR3 length is 16 residues.